The 22 T cell receptor beta chains in this list originate from one sample, sequenced in a study of cytomegalovirus exposure and HLA in healthy donors. Researchers ran the PCR with 60 Vbeta and 13 Jbeta primers. The repertoire was sequenced with immunoSEQ multiplex PCR; TCRdb's copy has only in-frame clones and lacks some. The table has 150,000 to 180,000 clones, about 68% seen once. Sequencing was done on a sample of PBMCs. Source of these receptors: a man under 40 in good health and CMV-seronegative.

The chain has TRBV6-6 and TRBJ2-7; the D gene is possibly TRBD1 (6 bases). CDR3 length equals 15 residues. V lost 6 bases and J lost 0, with 15 bases in between. Germline V gives CDR1 MNHNY, CDR2 SVGAGI (reference sequence). The CDR3 bases are TGTGCCAGCAGAAGTCAGGGGACCGCCTCCTACGAGCAGTACTTC. It is translated as CASRSQGTASYEQYF.

This clone was observed once. The chain is built from TRBV5-6 and TRBJ1-4, with D possibly TRBD1 on 6 matching bases. CDR3 length: 14 amino acids. Germline loops: CDR1 SGHDT, CDR2 YYEEEE. V was pared by 3 bases and J by 6 bases, with 12 bases between. CDR3 nucleotides: TGTGCCAGCAGCTCCACAGGGCCCGATGAAAAACTGTTTTTT. Translated: CASSSTGPDEKLFF.

The chain combines TRBV30 with TRBJ1-6, with D perhaps matching TRBD1 (6 bases). CDR3 size: 13 residues. V was cut by 4 bases and J by 10 bases, with 14 bases left in between. Germline CDR1 reads GTSNPN; CDR2 reads SVGIG (reference sequence). CDR3 bases: TGTGCCTGGACTAGGGGGGGACAATCACCCCTCCACTTT. Translation gives CAWTRGGQSPLHF.

The chain carries TRBV18 and TRBJ2-7, with 10 bases fitting TRBD1. The germline V gene has CDR1 KGHSH and CDR2 LQKENI. With 4 bases clipped from V and 4 bases from J, the junction kept 4 bases outside the gene matches. The CDR3 covers 14 residues. The CDR3 sequence: CASSLGQGVYEQYF. In DNA form, the CDR3 reads TGTGCCAGCTCACTAGGACAGGGGGTGTACGAGCAGTACTTC.

Concerning this clone: An end of the junction does not agree with germline; a read error may underlie this. The chain has TRBV6-5 and TRBJ1-2, with no clear D. From germline, CDR1 is MNHEY and CDR2 SVGAGI. The CDR3 loop spans 12 amino acids. CDR3 protein: CASSYIGEGYPF. In nucleotides, the CDR3 is TGTGCCAGCAGTTACATTGGAGAGGGCTACCCCTTC.

The V call is TRBV10-3, the J call TRBJ2-1; 7 nucleotides line up with TRBD2. The CDR3 sequence is 16 residues long. The V gene end was trimmed by 2 bases and the J gene end by 0 bases; junction bases not matched to a gene: 4. CDR1 and CDR2 (germline): ENHRY, SYGVKD. The CDR3 region has the DNA TGTGCCATCAGTGAGAACAGCGGGGCCTCCTACAATGAGCAGTTCTTC. This codes for CAISENSGASYNEQFF.

This clone was seen a few times. CDR3 nucleotide sequence: TGTGCCAGCAGCCAACTAGCCCAAGAGACCCAGTACTTC. Translated, it gives CASSQLAQETQYF. The chain links TRBV5-4 to TRBJ2-5; D is perhaps TRBD2 (6 bases). The CDR3 runs to 13 residues. V was shortened by 4 bases and J by 1 base, with 8 bases between the two germline ends. The germline V gene encodes CDR1 SGHNT and CDR2 YYREEE (reference sequence).

This clone was recorded a few times. An end of the junction differs from the germline gene, which may be a read error. The V call is TRBV5-6, the J call TRBJ1-2; D might be TRBD1 (5 bases). Per germline, CDR1 SGHDT and CDR2 YYEEEE. The CDR3 covers 15 residues. CDR3 residues: CASSLGTPTGYGYPF. The CDR3 region has the DNA TGTGCCAGCAGCTTGGGGACACCGACGGGCTATGGCTACCCCTTC.

This clone was seen a few times. This rearrangement joins TRBV29-1 to TRBJ1-1, with D unresolved. This CDR3 has 15 amino acids. Trimming removed 3 bases at V and 1 base at J, with 15 bases between. In germline, CDR1 is SQVTM, CDR2 ANQGSEA. This CDR3 reads CSVDIQAGANTEAFF. The CDR3 DNA reads TGCAGCGTTGATATCCAGGCAGGCGCGAACACTGAAGCTTTCTTT.

The rearrangement uses TRBV5-6 and TRBJ2-7; 14 positions agree with TRBD2. Germline-derived CDR1 and CDR2 are SGHDT and YYEEEE. This CDR3 region has 19 residues. Trimming removed 2 bases from V and 0 bases from J; junction bases left unmatched: 10. CDR3 residues: CASSLSGGLAGGSSYEQYF. Here the CDR3 DNA reads TGTGCCAGCAGCTTAAGTGGTGGACTAGCGGGGGGAAGCTCCTACGAGCAGTACTTC.

On this clone: This same CDR3 is encoded by further DNA sequences in the sample. The CDR3 sequence is CASSLTSGGAGPKNIQYF. The DNA for the CDR3 is TGTGCCAGCAGCTTAACTAGCGGGGGGGCCGGCCCCAAAAACATTCAGTACTTC. V and J are TRBV7-9 and TRBJ2-4; TRBD2 agrees at 13 bases. The CDR3 runs 18 residues. CDR1 is SEHNR and CDR2 is FQNEAQ in the germline V gene (reference sequence). V shed 2 bases, J shed 2 bases, and the junction held 6 bases outside the gene matches.

This clone occurred a few times. Additional DNA sequences in this sample encode the identical CDR3. The rearrangement uses TRBV7-2 and TRBJ2-5; possible D gene TRBD1, 6 bases. Germline V CDR1 and CDR2: SGHTA, FQGNSA. This CDR3 region has 15 residues. Trimming pared 0 bases from V and 0 bases from J, leaving 8 bases between. The CDR3, as DNA: TGTGCCAGCAGCTTAGCAGGGGGATACCAAGAGACCCAGTACTTC. This encodes CASSLAGGYQETQYF.

J is TRBJ1-3 and V is TRBV9; D is unclear. The CDR3 consists of 15 residues. V lost 1 base and J lost 0, with 8 bases in between. Germline CDR1 is SGDLS and CDR2 is YYNGEE. CDR3 protein: CASSVTGASGNTIYF. DNA of the CDR3: TGTGCCAGCAGCGTAACGGGAGCCTCTGGAAACACCATATATTTT.

J is TRBJ1-2 and V is TRBV14; weak D call: TRBD1 (6 bases). V was pared by 5 bases and J by 1 base, with 8 bases between. Germline CDR1 reads SGHDN; CDR2 reads FVKESK. The CDR3 consists of 13 residues. CDR3 in DNA: TGTGCCAGCAGCACAGGGTTTAACTATGGCTACACCTTC. Its translation is CASSTGFNYGYTF.

The rearrangement links TRBV7-8 to TRBJ1-1; D ambiguous. The V gene's germline CDR1 is SGHVS and CDR2 FQNEAQ. This CDR3 has 12 amino acids. V was clipped by 1 base and J by 6 bases, with 6 bases between them. The CDR3: CASSLVGAEAFF. In nucleotides, the CDR3 is TGTGCCAGCAGCTTAGTTGGAGCTGAAGCTTTCTTT.

The chain uses TRBV2 and TRBJ1-1; possibly TRBD1 for D (5 bases). In germline, CDR1 is SNHLY, CDR2 FYNNEI. The CDR3 is 14 amino acids. V lost 3 bases and J lost 4, with 12 bases in between. CDR3 coding DNA: TGTGCCAGCAGTGACCCCGGGGGGAGCACTGAAGCTTTCTTT. This codes for CASSDPGGSTEAFF. Full variable domain (rest looked up from reference TRBV2 and TRBJ1-1): EPEVTQTPSHQVTQMGQEVILRCVPISNHLYFYWYRQILGQKVEFLVSFYNNEISEKSEIFDDQFSVERPDGSNFTLKIRSTKLEDSAMYFCASSDPGGSTEAFFGQGTRLTVV.

A few counts support this clone. V is TRBV2 and J is TRBJ2-3; a weak D match, TRBD1 (6 bases). CDR1 and CDR2 from the germline V gene are SNHLY and FYNNEI. The CDR3 has 13 residues. Trimming cost V 5 bases and J 6 bases, with 12 bases left between them. This CDR3 reads CASSMNRADTQYF. The DNA of the CDR3 is TGTGCCAGCAGTATGAACAGGGCGGATACGCAGTATTTT.

V usage is TRBV15 and J usage is TRBJ1-1; no definite D call. Deletions cut 3 bases from V and 1 base from J, with 12 bases between. CDR1 and CDR2 (germline): LNHNV, YYDKDF (reference sequence). The CDR3 has 15 residues. The CDR3 is CATSRASGSNTEAFF. For the CDR3, the DNA is TGTGCCACCAGCAGGGCTAGTGGATCGAACACTGAAGCTTTCTTT.

The chain combines TRBV30 with TRBJ1-2, with 7 bases lining up with TRBD1. The CDR3 has 11 amino acids. The germline gives CDR1 GTSNPN, CDR2 SVGIG (reference sequence). The V segment lost 6 bases and the J segment 7 bases; nucleotides outside the gene matches: 5. The CDR3 DNA reads TGTGCCTGCCCCCACAGGGGTGGCTACACCTTC. Residues: CACPHRGGYTF.

The chain joins TRBV7-8 to TRBJ1-3, with a weak D call TRBD1 (5 bases). CDR3 length: 15 residues. CDR1 and CDR2 (germline): SGHVS, FQNEAQ. Trimming cost V 1 base and J 4 bases, with 11 bases left between them. CDR3 amino acids: CASSLDRRGGNTIYF. The CDR3 coding sequence is TGTGCCAGCAGCTTAGATCGGAGGGGAGGAAACACCATATATTTT.

This clone was observed a handful of times. The chain combines TRBV19 with TRBJ1-1; D perhaps matches TRBD1 (6 bases). The V gene's germline CDR1 is LNHDA and CDR2 SQIVND (reference sequence). Trimming cost V 6 bases and J 8 bases, with 10 bases left between them. There are 11 residues in the CDR3. The DNA for the CDR3 is TGTGCCAGTAGATCCGGGACAGAAGCTTTCTTT. Translated, it gives CASRSGTEAFF.

The chain carries TRBV28 and TRBJ1-5; TRBD1 matches at 8 bases. Unmatched junction bases numbered 9, after V lost 8 bases and J lost 6 bases. Germline loops: CDR1 MDHEN, CDR2 SYDVKM. CDR3 length: 14 amino acids. This chain's CDR3 is CASRSGTGFQPQHF. The CDR3 DNA reads TGTGCCAGCCGATCCGGGACAGGTTTTCAGCCCCAGCATTTT.